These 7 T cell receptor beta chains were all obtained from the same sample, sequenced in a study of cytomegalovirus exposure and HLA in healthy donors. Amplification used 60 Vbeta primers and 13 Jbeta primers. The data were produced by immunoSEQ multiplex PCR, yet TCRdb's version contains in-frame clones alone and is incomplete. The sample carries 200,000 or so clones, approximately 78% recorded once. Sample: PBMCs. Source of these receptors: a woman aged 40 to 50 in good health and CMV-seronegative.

DNA for the CDR3: TGTGCCATCTCTCCCAGGGATGTCGGGGAGCTGTTTTTT. Translation: CAISPRDVGELFF. The J gene is TRBJ2-2, the V gene TRBV2; a possible D gene is TRBD1 (5 bases). The CDR3 loop spans 13 amino acids. V lost 10 bases and J 7 bases, leaving 16 bases between the germline ends. CDR1 is SNHLY, CDR2 FYNNEI, per germline.

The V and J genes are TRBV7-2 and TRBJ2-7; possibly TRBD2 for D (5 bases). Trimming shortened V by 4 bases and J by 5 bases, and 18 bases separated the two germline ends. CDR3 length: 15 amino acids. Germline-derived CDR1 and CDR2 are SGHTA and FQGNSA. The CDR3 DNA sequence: TGTGCCAGCAGCTCCTTTATTAGCGATACAAACGAGCAGTACTTC. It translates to CASSSFISDTNEQYF.

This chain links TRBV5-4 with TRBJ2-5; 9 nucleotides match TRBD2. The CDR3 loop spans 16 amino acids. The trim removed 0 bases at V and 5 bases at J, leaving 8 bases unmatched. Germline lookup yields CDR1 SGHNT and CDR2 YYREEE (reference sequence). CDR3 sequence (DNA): TGTGCCAGCAGCTTGGAGGGACTAGCTCTCGCGGAGACCCAGTACTTC. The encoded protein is CASSLEGLALAETQYF.

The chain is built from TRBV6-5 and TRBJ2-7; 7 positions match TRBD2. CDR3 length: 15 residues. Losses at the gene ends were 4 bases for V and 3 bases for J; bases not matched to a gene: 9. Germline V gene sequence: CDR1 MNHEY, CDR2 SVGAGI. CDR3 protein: CASSLSSGVLYEQYF. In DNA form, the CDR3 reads TGTGCCAGCAGTTTATCCAGCGGGGTACTCTACGAGCAGTACTTC.

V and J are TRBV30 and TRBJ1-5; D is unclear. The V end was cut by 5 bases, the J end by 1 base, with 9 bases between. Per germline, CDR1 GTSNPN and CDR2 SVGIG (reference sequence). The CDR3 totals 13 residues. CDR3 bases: TGTGCCTGGGATAGCAGAAGCAATCAGCCCCAGCATTTT. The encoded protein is CAWDSRSNQPQHF.

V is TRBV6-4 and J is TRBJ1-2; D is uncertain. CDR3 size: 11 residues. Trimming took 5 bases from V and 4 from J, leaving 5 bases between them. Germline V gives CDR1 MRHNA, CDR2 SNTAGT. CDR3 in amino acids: CASSNSYGYTF. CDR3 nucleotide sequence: TGTGCCAGCAGTAACAGCTATGGCTACACCTTC.

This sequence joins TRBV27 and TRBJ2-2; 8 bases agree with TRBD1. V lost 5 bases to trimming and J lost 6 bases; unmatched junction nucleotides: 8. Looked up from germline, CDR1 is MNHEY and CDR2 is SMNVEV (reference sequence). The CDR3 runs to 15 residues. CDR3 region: CASSLGQGFPGELFF. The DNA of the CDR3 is TGTGCCAGCAGTCTAGGACAGGGTTTTCCCGGGGAGCTGTTTTTT.